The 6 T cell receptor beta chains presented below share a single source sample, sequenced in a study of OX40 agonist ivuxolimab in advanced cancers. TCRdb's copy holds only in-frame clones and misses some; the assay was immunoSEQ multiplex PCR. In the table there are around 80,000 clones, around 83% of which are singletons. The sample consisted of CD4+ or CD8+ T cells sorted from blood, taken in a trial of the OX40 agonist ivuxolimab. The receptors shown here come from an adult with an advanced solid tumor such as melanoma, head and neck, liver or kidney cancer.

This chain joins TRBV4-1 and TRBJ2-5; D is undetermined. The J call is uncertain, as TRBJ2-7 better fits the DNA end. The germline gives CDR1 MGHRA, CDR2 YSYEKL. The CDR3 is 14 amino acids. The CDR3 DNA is TGCGCCAGCAGCCAGGCCCCGCGAGAACACGAGCAGTACTTC. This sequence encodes CASSQAPREHEQYF.

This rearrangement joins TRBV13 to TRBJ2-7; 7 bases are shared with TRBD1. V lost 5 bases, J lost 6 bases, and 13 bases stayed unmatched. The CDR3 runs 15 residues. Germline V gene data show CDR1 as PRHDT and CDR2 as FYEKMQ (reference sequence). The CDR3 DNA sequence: TGTGCCAGCAGCACCCGACAGGGTAACTTGGGCGAGCAGTACTTC. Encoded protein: CASSTRQGNLGEQYF.

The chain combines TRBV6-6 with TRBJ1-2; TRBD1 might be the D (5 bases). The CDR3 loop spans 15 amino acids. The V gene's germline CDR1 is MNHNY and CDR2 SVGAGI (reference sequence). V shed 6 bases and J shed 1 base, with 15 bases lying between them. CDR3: CASRQRLGVNYGYTF. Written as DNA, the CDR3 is TGTGCCAGCAGACAGCGCCTGGGGGTTAACTATGGCTACACCTTC.

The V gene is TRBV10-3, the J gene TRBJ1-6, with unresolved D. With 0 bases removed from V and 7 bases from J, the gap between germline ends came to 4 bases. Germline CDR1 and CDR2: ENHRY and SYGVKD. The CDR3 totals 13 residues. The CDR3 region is CAISESWNSPLHF. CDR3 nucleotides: TGTGCCATCAGTGAGTCGTGGAATTCACCCCTCCACTTT.

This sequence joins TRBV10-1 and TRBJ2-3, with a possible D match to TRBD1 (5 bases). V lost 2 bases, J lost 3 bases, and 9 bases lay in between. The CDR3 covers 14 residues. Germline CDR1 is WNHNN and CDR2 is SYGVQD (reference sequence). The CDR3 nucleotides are TGCGCCAGCAGTGAGGGGGCGCGGACAGATACGCAGTATTTT. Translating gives CASSEGARTDTQYF.

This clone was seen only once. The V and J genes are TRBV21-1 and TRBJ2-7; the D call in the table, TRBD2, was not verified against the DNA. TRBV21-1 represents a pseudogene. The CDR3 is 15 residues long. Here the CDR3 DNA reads TGTGCCAGCAGCAAACACGGCGGGGCTTCCTACGAGCAGTACTTC. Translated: CASSKHGGASYEQYF.